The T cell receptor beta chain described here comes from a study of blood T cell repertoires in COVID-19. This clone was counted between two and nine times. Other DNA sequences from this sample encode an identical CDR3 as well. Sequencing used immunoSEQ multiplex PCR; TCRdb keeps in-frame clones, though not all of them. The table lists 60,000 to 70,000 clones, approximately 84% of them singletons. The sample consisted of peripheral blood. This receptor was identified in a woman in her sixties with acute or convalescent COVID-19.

CDR3 region: CASSARGGSGGNTIYF. The CDR3 region has the DNA TGTGCCAGCAGCGCGAGGGGGGGCTCTGGTGGAAACACCATATATTTT. J is TRBJ1-3 and V is TRBV9; weak D call: TRBD1 (6 bases). V lost 3 bases to trimming and J lost 3 bases, with 16 bases between them. The CDR3 has 16 amino acids. Germline CDR1 is SGDLS and CDR2 is YYNGEE.